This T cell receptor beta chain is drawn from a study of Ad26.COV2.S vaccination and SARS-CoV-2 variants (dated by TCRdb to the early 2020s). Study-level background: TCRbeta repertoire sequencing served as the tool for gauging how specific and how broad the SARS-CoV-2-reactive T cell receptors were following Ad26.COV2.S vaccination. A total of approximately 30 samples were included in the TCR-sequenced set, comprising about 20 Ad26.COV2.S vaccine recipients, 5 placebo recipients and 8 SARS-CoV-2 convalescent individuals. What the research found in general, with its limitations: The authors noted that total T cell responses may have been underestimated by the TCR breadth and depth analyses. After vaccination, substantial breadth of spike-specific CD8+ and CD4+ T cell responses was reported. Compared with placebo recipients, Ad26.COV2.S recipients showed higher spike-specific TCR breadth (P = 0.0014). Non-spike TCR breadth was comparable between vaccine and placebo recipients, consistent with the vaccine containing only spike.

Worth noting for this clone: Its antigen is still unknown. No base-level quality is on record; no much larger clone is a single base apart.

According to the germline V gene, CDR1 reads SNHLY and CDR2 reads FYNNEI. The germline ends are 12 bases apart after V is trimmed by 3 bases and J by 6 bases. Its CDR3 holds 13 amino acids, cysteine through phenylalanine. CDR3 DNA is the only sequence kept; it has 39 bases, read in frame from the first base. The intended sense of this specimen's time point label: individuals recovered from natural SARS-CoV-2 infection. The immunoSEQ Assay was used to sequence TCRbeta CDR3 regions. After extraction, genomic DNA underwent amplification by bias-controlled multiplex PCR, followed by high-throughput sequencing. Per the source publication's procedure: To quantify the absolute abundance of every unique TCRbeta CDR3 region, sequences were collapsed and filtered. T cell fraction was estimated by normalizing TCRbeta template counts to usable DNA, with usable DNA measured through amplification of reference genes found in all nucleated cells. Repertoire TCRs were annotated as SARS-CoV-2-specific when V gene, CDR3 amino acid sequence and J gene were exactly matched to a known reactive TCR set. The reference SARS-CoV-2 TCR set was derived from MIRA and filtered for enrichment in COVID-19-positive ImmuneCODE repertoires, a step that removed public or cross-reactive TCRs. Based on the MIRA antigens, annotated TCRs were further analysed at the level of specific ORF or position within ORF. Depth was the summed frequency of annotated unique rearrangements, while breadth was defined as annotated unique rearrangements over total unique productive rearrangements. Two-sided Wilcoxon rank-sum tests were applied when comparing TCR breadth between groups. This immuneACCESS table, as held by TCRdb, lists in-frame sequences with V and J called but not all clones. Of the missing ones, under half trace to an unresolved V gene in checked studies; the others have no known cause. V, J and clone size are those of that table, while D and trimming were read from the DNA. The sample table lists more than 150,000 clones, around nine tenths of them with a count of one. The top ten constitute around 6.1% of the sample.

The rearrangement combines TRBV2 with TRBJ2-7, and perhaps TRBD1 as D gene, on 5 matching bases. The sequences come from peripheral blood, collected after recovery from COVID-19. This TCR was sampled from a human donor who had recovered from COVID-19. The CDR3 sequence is CASSEGRVAEQYF. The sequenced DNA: TGTGCCAGCAGTGAGGGCAGGGTGGCCGAGCAGTACTTC.